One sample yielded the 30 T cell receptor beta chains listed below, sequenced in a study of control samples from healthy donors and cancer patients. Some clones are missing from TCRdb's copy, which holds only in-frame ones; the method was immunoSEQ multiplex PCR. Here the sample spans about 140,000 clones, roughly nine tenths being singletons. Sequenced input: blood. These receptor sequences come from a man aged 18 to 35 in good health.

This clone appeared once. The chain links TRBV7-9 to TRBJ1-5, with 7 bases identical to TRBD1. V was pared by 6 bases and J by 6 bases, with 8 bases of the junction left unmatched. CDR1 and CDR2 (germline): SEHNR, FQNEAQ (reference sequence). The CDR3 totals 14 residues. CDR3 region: CASSPDREGQPQHF. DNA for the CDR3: TGTGCCAGCAGTCCCGACAGGGAGGGTCAGCCCCAGCATTTT.

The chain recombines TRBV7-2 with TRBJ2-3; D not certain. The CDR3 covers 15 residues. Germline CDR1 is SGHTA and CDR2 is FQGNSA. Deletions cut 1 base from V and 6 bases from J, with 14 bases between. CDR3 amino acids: CASSLGWSVQDTQYF. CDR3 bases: TGTGCCAGCAGCTTAGGATGGTCGGTTCAGGATACGCAGTATTTT.

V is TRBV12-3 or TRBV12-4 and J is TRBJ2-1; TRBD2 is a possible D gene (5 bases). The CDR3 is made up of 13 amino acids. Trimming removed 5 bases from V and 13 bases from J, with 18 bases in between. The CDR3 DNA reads TGTGCCAGCAGTCCCGGCGGCGCGGGCGGACAGTTCTTC. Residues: CASSPGGAGGQFF.

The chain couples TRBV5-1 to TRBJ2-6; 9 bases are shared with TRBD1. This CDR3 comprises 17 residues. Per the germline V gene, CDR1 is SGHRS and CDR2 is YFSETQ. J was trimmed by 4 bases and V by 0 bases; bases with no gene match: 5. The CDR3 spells CASSLVGTGTGANVLTF. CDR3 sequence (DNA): TGCGCCAGCAGCTTGGTGGGGACAGGGACCGGGGCCAACGTCCTGACTTTC.

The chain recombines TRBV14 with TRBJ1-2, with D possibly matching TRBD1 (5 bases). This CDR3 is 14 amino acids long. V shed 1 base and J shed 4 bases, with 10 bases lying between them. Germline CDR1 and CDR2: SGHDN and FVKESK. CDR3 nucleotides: TGTGCCAGCAGCCAAGTCTTGGGGGGCTATGGCTACACCTTC. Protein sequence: CASSQVLGGYGYTF.

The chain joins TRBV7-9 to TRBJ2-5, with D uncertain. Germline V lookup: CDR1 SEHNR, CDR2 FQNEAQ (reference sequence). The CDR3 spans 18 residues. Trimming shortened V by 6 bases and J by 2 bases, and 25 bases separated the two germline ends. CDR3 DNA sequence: TGTGCCAGCAGACAAAACCCCTCTGTAACACCCAGACAAGAGACCCAGTACTTC. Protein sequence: CASRQNPSVTPRQETQYF.

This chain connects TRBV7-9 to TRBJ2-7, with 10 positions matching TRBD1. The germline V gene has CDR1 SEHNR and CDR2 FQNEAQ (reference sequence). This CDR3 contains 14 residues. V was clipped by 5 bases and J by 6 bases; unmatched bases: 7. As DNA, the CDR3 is TGTGCCAGCAGCCGAACCGGACAGGGGGGCGAGCAGTACTTC. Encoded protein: CASSRTGQGGEQYF.

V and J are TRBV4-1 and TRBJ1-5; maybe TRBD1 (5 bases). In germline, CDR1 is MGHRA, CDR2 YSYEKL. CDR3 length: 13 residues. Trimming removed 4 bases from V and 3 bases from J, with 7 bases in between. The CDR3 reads CASSRGDNQPQHF. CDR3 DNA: TGCGCCAGCAGCCGGGGGGACAATCAGCCCCAGCATTTT.

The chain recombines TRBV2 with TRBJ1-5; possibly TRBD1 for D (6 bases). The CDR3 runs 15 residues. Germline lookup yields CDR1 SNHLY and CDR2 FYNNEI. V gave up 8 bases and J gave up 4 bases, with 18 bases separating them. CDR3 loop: CASGQLGGINQPQHF. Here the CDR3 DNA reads TGTGCCAGCGGACAGCTGGGGGGGATAAATCAGCCCCAGCATTTT.

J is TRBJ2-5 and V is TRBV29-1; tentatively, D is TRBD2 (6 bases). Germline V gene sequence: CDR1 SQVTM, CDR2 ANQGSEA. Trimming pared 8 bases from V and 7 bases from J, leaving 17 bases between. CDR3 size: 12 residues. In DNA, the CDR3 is TGCAGCCCGGGGGACCATCGAGGGACCCAGTACTTC. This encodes CSPGDHRGTQYF.

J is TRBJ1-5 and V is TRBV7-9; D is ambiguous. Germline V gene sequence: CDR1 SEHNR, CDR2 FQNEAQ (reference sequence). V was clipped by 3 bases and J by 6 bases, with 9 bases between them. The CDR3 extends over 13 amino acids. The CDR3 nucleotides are TGTGCCAGCAGCTTCGGCCCCGGTCAGCCCCAGCATTTT. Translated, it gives CASSFGPGQPQHF.

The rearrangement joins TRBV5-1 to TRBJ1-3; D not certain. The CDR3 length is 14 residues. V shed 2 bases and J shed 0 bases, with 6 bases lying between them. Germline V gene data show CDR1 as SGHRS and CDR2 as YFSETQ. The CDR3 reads CASSFDNSGNTIYF. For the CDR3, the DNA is TGCGCCAGCAGCTTCGACAACTCTGGAAACACCATATATTTT. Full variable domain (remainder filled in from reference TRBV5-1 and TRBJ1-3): KAGVTQTPRYLIKTRGQQVTLSCSPISGHRSVSWYQQTPGQGLQFLFEYFSETQRNKGNFPGRFSGRQFSNSRSEMNVSTLELGDSALYLCASSFDNSGNTIYFGEGSWLTVV.

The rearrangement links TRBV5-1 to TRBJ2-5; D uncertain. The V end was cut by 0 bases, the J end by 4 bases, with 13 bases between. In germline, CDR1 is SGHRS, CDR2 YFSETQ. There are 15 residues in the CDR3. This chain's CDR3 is CASSLGLGNPETQYF. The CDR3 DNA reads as TGCGCCAGCAGCTTGGGTCTGGGGAATCCAGAGACCCAGTACTTC.

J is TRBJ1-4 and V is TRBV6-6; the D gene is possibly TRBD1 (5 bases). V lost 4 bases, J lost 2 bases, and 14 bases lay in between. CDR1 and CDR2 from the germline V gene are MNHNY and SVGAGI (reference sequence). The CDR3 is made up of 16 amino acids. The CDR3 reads CASSFGRAGTNEKLFF. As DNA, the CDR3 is TGTGCCAGCAGTTTTGGACGGGCAGGGACTAATGAAAAACTGTTTTTT.

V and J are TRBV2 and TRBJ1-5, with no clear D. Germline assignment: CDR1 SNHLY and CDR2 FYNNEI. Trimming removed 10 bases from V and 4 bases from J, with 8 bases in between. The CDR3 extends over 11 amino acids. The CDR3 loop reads CAIGDNQPQHF. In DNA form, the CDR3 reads TGTGCCATCGGGGATAATCAGCCCCAGCATTTT.

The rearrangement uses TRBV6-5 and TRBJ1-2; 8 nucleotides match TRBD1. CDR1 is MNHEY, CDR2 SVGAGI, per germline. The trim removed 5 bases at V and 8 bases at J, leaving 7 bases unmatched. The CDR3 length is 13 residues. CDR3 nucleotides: TGTGCCAGCAGTCCCACAGGGGGAAGGGGCTACACCTTC. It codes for CASSPTGGRGYTF.

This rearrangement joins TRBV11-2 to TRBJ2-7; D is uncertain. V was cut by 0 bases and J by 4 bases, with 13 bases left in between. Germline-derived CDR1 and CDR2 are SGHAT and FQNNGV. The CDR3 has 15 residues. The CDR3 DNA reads TGTGCCAGCAGCTTAGACCCAGGCTTCTCTTACGAGCAGTACTTC. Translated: CASSLDPGFSYEQYF. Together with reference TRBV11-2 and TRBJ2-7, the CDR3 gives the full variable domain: EAGVAQSPRYKIIEKRQSVAFWCNPISGHATLYWYQQILGQGPKLLIQFQNNGVVDDSQLPKDRFSAERLKGVDSTLKIQPAKLEDSAVYLCASSLDPGFSYEQYFGPGTRLTVT.

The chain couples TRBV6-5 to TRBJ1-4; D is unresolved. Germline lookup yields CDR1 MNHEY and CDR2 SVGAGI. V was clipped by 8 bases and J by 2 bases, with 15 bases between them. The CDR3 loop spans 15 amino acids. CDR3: CASCQVYGTNEKLFF. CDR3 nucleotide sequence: TGTGCCAGCTGTCAGGTTTACGGGACTAATGAAAAACTGTTTTTT.

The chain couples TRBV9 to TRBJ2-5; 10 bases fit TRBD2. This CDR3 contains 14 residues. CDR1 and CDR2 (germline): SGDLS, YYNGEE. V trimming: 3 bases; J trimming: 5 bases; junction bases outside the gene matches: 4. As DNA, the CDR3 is TGTGCCAGCAGCGCCGGACTAGCGGTGGAGACCCAGTACTTC. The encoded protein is CASSAGLAVETQYF.

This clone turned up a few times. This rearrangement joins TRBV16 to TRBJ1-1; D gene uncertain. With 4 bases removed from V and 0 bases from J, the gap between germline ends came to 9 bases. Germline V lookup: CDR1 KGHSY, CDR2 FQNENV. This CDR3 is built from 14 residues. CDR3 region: CASSPRGLNTEAFF. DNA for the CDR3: TGTGCCAGCAGCCCTCGGGGTTTGAACACTGAAGCTTTCTTT.

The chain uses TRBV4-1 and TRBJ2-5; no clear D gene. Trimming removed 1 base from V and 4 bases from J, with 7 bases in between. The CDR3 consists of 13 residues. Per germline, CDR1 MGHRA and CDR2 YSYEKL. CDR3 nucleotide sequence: TGCGCCAGCAGCCAAGTGCCTCTAGAGACCCAGTACTTC. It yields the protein CASSQVPLETQYF.

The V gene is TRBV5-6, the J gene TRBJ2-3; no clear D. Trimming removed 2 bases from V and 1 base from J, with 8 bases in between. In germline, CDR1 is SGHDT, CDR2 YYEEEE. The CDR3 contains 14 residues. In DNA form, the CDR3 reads TGTGCCAGCAGCTTCGAGTGGGGCACAGATACGCAGTATTTT. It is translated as CASSFEWGTDTQYF.

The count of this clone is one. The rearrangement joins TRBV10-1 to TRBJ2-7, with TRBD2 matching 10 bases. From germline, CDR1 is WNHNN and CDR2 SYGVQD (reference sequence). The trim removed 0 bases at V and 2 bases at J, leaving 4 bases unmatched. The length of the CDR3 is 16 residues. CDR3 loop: CASSESGSGGTYEQYF. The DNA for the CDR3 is TGCGCCAGCAGTGAGTCGGGTAGCGGGGGGACCTACGAGCAGTACTTC.

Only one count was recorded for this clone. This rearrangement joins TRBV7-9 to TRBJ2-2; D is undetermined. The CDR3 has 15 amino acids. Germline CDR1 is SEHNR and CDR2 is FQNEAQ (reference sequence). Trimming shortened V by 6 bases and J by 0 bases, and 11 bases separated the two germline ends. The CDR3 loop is CASRPRQSNTGELFF. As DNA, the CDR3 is TGTGCCAGCAGACCGCGCCAGTCGAACACCGGGGAGCTGTTTTTT.

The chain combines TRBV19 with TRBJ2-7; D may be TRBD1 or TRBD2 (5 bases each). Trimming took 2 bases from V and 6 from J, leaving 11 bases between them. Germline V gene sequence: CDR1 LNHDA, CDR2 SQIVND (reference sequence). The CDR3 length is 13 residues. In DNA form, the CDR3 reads TGTGCCAGTAGTATAAGAGGGGCCGGCGAGCAGTACTTC. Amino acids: CASSIRGAGEQYF.

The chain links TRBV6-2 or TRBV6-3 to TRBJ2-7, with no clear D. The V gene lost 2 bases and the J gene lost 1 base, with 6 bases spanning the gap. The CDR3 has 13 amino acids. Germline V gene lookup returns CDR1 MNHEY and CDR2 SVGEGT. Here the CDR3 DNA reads TGTGCCAGCAGTTACGGTGATTCCTACGAGCAGTACTTC. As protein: CASSYGDSYEQYF.

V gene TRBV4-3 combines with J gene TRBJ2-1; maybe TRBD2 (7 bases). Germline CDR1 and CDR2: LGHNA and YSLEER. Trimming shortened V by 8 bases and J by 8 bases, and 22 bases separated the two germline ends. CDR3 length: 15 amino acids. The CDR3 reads CASRLYGGAVDEQFF. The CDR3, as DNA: TGCGCCAGCCGACTCTATGGGGGGGCCGTGGATGAGCAGTTCTTC.

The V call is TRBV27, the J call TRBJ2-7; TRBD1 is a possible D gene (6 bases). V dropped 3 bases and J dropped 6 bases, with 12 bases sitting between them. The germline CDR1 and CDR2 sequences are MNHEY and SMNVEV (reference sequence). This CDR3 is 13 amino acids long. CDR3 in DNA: TGTGCCAGCAGTTTCCTGGACAGAGGCGAGCAGTACTTC. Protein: CASSFLDRGEQYF.

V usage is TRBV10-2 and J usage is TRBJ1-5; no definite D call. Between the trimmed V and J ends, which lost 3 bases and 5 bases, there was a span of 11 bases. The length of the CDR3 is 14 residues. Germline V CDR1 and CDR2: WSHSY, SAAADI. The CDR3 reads CASSDRVSHQPQHF. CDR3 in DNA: TGCGCCAGCAGTGATCGGGTGTCCCATCAGCCCCAGCATTTT.

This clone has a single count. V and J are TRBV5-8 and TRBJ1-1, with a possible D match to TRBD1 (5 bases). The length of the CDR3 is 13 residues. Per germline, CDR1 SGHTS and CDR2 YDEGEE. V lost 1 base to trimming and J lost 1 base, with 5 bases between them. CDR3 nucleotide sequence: TGTGCCAGCAGCTTGCAGGGGAACACTGAAGCTTTCTTT. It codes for CASSLQGNTEAFF.